These 2 T cell receptor beta chains came from one sample sequenced in a study of cytotoxic CD8 clonotypes in ibrutinib-treated CLL. This table comes from immunoSEQ multiplex PCR, and its TCRdb copy is limited to in-frame clones, with some not included. The table has tens of thousands of clones, approximately 71% seen once. This specimen consisted of PBMCs, obtained after 24 months of ibrutinib treatment. Receptors were obtained from a human donor with chronic lymphocytic leukemia.

The chain couples TRBV2 to TRBJ2-7, with D possibly being TRBD2 (5 bases). The germline V and J ends were trimmed by 9 bases and 4 bases, with 10 bases remaining between them. Germline V gene sequence: CDR1 SNHLY, CDR2 FYNNEI. This CDR3 region has 11 residues. CDR3 sequence: CARHRDYEQYF. In nucleotides, the CDR3 is TGTGCCAGACACCGGGATTACGAGCAGTACTTC.

This clone occurred a few times. This chain connects TRBV19 to TRBJ2-3; 12 bases map to TRBD2. Germline V lookup: CDR1 LNHDA, CDR2 SQIVND (reference sequence). V lost 5 bases to trimming and J lost 2 bases; unmatched junction nucleotides: 5. There are 16 residues in the CDR3. CDR3 coding DNA: TGTGCCAGTAGTCCCTCTAGCGGGGGGGACACAGATACGCAGTATTTT. This sequence encodes CASSPSSGGDTDTQYF.